A selection of T cell receptor beta chains follows, all from one sample in a study of T cell responses to AZD1222 COVID-19 vaccine. Assay: immunoSEQ multiplex PCR; the TCRdb copy retains only in-frame clones and omits some. In the table there are 140,000 to 150,000 clones, approximately 94% of which are singletons. The material was peripheral blood, obtained on day 0 of AZD1222 vaccination. Receptors were obtained from an adult in good health. Each CDR3 is given with its conserved first and last residue. Each record gives: CDR3 length, V gene, J gene, clone size, D gene, CDR3 DNA, CDR3 protein. The D gene is left open where the match is weak. Size values are once, few and many counts, or a class for expanded clones, and some rows have none.

15	TRBV11-2	TRBJ2-2	-	TRBD2	TGTGCCAGCAGCCTTCTAGCGGGGGGTCACGGGGAGCTGTTTTTT	CASSLLAGGHGELFF
13	TRBV5-6	TRBJ2-7	-	-	TGTGCCAGCAGCTTCGGACGTGGGAACGAGCAGTACTTC	CASSFGRGNEQYF
14	TRBV10-2	TRBJ1-2	-	TRBD1	TGCGCCAGCAAAAGGGGGCGCTCAGTGGAGGGCTACACCTTC	CASKRGRSVEGYTF
12	TRBV30	TRBJ1-2	-	-	TGTGCCTGGAGTTTGAGGGGACGGGGCTACACCTTC	CAWSLRGRGYTF
15	TRBV4-2	TRBJ1-2	once	TRBD1	TGTGCCAGCCGATTGGGACAGGGAGTCTTCTATGGCTACACCTTC	CASRLGQGVFYGYTF
13	TRBV27	TRBJ1-2	-	-	TGTGCCAGCAGTCCCCGGACTGCCTATGGCTACACCTTC	CASSPRTAYGYTF
13	TRBV19	TRBJ1-5	-	-	TGTGCCAGTAGATTGGGACCTGATCAGCCCCAGCATTTT	CASRLGPDQPQHF
12	TRBV30	TRBJ2-1	-	TRBD2	TGTGCCTGGAGTGGCCTAGCGGGGGTTGAGTTCTTC	CAWSGLAGVEFF
13	TRBV29-1	TRBJ2-1	-	-	TGCAGCGTTGAAGGGCAGGGCTACAATGAGCAGTTCTTC	CSVEGQGYNEQFF
15	TRBV7-8	TRBJ1-1	-	-	TGTGCCAGCAGCTTAGATTGGGAGTTGAACACTGAAGCTTTCTTT	CASSLDWELNTEAFF
14	TRBV29-1	TRBJ2-2	-	TRBD1	TGCAGCGCTAGATTACAGGGGGACACCGGGGAGCTGTTTTTT	CSARLQGDTGELFF
16	TRBV4-3	TRBJ2-1	-	-	TGCGCCAGCAGCCAAGATTGGGCGGGCGGCAACAATGAGCAGTTCTTC	CASSQDWAGGNNEQFF
13	TRBV30	TRBJ1-1	-	-	TGTGCCTGGAAATCGGTGAGGAACACTGAAGCTTTCTTT	CAWKSVRNTEAFF
13	TRBV15	TRBJ2-5	-	-	TGTGCCACCAGCATACAAATCCAAGAGACCCAGTACTTC	CATSIQIQETQYF
15	TRBV6-5	TRBJ2-2	-	-	TGTGCCAGCAGCCTCCGGACTTTAGTAGGAGGGGAGCTGTTTTTT	CASSLRTLVGGELFF
12	TRBV5-4	TRBJ1-4	-	-	TGTGCCAGCAGCTTGGTCGCGGGCAGGCTGTTTTTT	CASSLVAGRLFF
13	TRBV5-1	TRBJ2-2	-	-	TGCGCCAGCAGCCCCAGAATCACCGGGGAGCTGTTTTTT	CASSPRITGELFF
17	TRBV5-8	TRBJ2-6	-	TRBD1	TGTGCCAGCAGCGACAGGGGGCGGATGAGCGGGGCCAACGTCCTGACTTTC	CASSDRGRMSGANVLTF
14	TRBV7-2	TRBJ1-6	-	TRBD1	TGTGCCAGCAGGTGGACAGGGGAGGGTTCACCCCTCCACTTT	CASRWTGEGSPLHF
15	TRBV4-2	TRBJ1-1	-	TRBD1	TGTGCCAGCAGCCAAGAGACTTCAGGGGGCACTGAAGCTTTCTTT	CASSQETSGGTEAFF
15	TRBV19	TRBJ1-5	-	-	TGTGCCAGTAGTATAACGGCAGGTAGCAATCAGCCCCAGCATTTT	CASSITAGSNQPQHF
15	TRBV4-1	TRBJ1-2	-	TRBD1	TGCGCCAGCAGCCGAATGGGACAGGGGGTAGGAGGCTACACCTTC	CASSRMGQGVGGYTF
14	TRBV6-6	TRBJ2-2	-	-	TGTGCCAGTCGCGACGGGGGGCCCACCGGGGAGCTGTTTTTT	CASRDGGPTGELFF
17	TRBV24-1	TRBJ2-1	once	-	TGTGCCACCAGTGTAATTTGGGGGCAACAGACCTACAATGAGCAGTTCTTC	CATSVIWGQQTYNEQFF
13	TRBV15	TRBJ1-2	-	-	TGTGCCACCAGCAGAGATAGGGTGTCTGGCTACACCTTC	CATSRDRVSGYTF
15	TRBV5-8	TRBJ2-1	-	-	TGTGCCAGCAGCGTGGCAGGGAGCTCCTACAATGAGCAGTTCTTC	CASSVAGSSYNEQFF
15	TRBV4-1	TRBJ1-3	-	-	TGCGCCAGCAGCCAAGGGATTAGCTCTGGAAACACCATATATTTT	CASSQGISSGNTIYF
15	TRBV4-1	TRBJ1-2	-	-	TGCGCCAGCAGCCAAGCGAACTTTGTTAACTATGGCTACACCTTC	CASSQANFVNYGYTF
13	TRBV6-5	TRBJ1-6	-	-	TGTGCCAGCAGTACCTCAGGCCGATCACCCCTCCACTTT	CASSTSGRSPLHF
15	TRBV19	TRBJ1-4	-	TRBD1	TGTGCCAGTTCCGCTTCGGACAGGTCTAATGAAAAACTGTTTTTT	CASSASDRSNEKLFF
13	TRBV12-3/TRBV12-4	TRBJ2-7	-	-	TGTGCCAGCAGTTTAGTCCGGGACCGCGAGCAGTACTTC	CASSLVRDREQYF
11	TRBV2	TRBJ2-5	-	-	TGTGCCAGCAGCGCCAAAGAGACCCAGTACTTC	CASSAKETQYF
15	TRBV7-9	TRBJ1-2	-	-	TGTGCCAGCAGTATCTATAGGGGCGCGGACTATGGCTACACCTTC	CASSIYRGADYGYTF
15	TRBV6-5	TRBJ1-4	once	-	TGTGCCAGCAGTTACACGCTCGGGGGAAAGGAAAAACTGTTTTTT	CASSYTLGGKEKLFF
13	TRBV6-5	TRBJ2-5	-	TRBD2	TGTGCCAGCAGATTTAGCGGGGCAGAGACCCAGTACTTC	CASRFSGAETQYF
14	TRBV19	TRBJ2-7	-	-	TGTGCCAGTAGTATGGGACCGGTCCTATACGAGCAGTACTTC	CASSMGPVLYEQYF
15	TRBV7-8	TRBJ1-4	-	-	TGTGCCAGCAGCTGGGGACGGAGACGTCCTGAAAAACTGTTTTTT	CASSWGRRRPEKLFF
18	TRBV2	TRBJ2-6	-	-	TGTGCCAGCAGTGTGGGTCCTCCGGGGAGCTCTGGGGCCAACGTCCTGACTTTC	CASSVGPPGSSGANVLTF
15	TRBV6-6	TRBJ2-5	-	-	TGTGCCAGCAGGAAGGACGGGGTCCTCCGGGAGACCCAGTACTTC	CASRKDGVLRETQYF
13	TRBV9	TRBJ1-1	-	-	TGTGCCAGCAGCGTAGGGGGAACTCCTGAAGCTTTCTTT	CASSVGGTPEAFF